The subject of this entry is one T cell receptor (beta chain). Antigen unknown. The second PCR ran roughly 6 to 11 cycles with a sample-barcoded 5' primer and J-beta primers. MiXCR, applied by TCRdb to the 5' RACE reads, yields one record per CDR3 protein. Of some 1.7 million distinct CDR3 sequences listed, 28% are singletons. The source of the sample is a study of blood T cells in healthy people across ages. Study results and caveats: The long-lived group displayed more naive CD4+ cells, plus higher diversity, than the aged donors did.

Looked up from germline, CDR1 is SQVTM and CDR2 is ANQGSEA. This CDR3 comprises 13 residues. After removal of 4 bases from V and 6 bases from J, the junction contained 5 bases not matched to a gene. Sequencing was done on a sample of blood. This chain uses TRBV29-1 with TRBJ1-4; 7 bases agree with TRBD1. The receptor was derived from a woman in her 30s in good health. The CDR3 coding sequence is TGCAGCGTTGGGGACAGCCCGTATGAAAAACTGTTTTTT. Its translation: CSVGDSPYEKLFF.